This T cell receptor beta chain originates from a study of type 1 regulatory T cells (dated by TCRdb to the early 2020s). Background for the entire study: An in vitro protocol by which a Tr1-enriched, alloantigen-specific CD4 T cell product named T-allo10 was generated was characterized in the study. T-allo10 was under clinical evaluation in patients with hematological malignancies receiving allogeneic hematopoietic stem cell transplantation.

Sequencing was carried out with an Illumina MiSeq. TCRdb reanalyzed the raw reads on its own, using fastp at Q25 for trimming and MiXCR for clone calling, and kept in-frame beta chains. CDR3 protein sequences are deduplicated, and each keeps its most common genes and DNA. This sample gives over 55,000 distinct CDR3 sequences in total; approximately 47% of them show up just once. The ten largest clones add up to approximately 2% of the sample. Points the paper makes about the study in general: Compared with non-Tr1 cells, Tr1 cells had a TCR repertoire that was more restricted, a finding the study read as clonal expansion induced by alloantigen.

This clonotype turned up a few times. The antigen this receptor binds is unknown. The record has no base qualities; no much larger clone is one base away. V was cut back by 1 base and J by 5 bases, leaving a gap of 7 bases between them. The germline V gene (reference sequence) gives CDR1 as SSHAT and CDR2 as FNYEAQ. Spanning cysteine to phenylalanine, the CDR3 consists of 13 amino acids. The retained sequence is limited to the CDR3, 39 bases, with the frame set at the first base. This chain joins TRBV7-7 to TRBJ2-3; possibly the D gene is TRBD1, per 5 matching bases. The clonotype comes from a human donor in good health. The sample comprised cultured non-Tr1 T cells, either the whole culture or a sorted T cell fraction (not recorded which). This specimen's cell subset or site label, per the study, means: non-Tr1 population from the T-allo10 product. For the CDR3, the sequence is CASSLGQLDTQYF. The DNA sequence reads TGTGCCAGCAGCTTAGGACAGTTAGATACGCAGTATTTT.